The 17 T cell receptor beta chains in this list originate from one sample, sequenced in a study of cytomegalovirus exposure and HLA in healthy donors. Primers for the PCR totalled 60 Vbeta and 13 Jbeta. This table comes from immunoSEQ multiplex PCR, and its TCRdb copy is limited to in-frame clones, with some not included. Here the sample spans some 140,000 clones, 79% being singletons. The sequenced sample consisted of PBMCs. Receptor source: a female donor in good health and CMV-seronegative.

Only a few counts were recorded for this clone. The chain links TRBV7-9 to TRBJ1-1; D is undetermined. The CDR3 has 13 amino acids. Trimming pared 8 bases from V and 10 bases from J, leaving 20 bases between. The germline CDR1 and CDR2 sequences are SEHNR and FQNEAQ (reference sequence). Here the CDR3 reads CASGREAGTAAFF. The CDR3 nucleotides are TGTGCCAGCGGGAGAGAGGCAGGCACGGCAGCTTTCTTT.

The chain has TRBV10-1 and TRBJ2-7; 7 nucleotides agree with TRBD1. There are 13 residues in the CDR3. V gave up 4 bases and J gave up 3 bases; unmatched junction bases: 3. Germline V CDR1 and CDR2: WNHNN, SYGVQD (reference sequence). CDR3 in DNA: TGCGCCAGCAGTGTAGGGGGCAACTACGAGCAGTACTTC. Translating it yields CASSVGGNYEQYF.

The chain joins TRBV5-6 to TRBJ2-7, with a possible D match to TRBD2 (6 bases). Looked up from germline, CDR1 is SGHDT and CDR2 is YYEEEE. The CDR3 contains 17 residues. The V and J ends lost 3 bases and 0 bases respectively, with 19 bases between them. This chain's CDR3 is CASSSNSLAPFSYEQYF. The CDR3 nucleotides read TGTGCCAGCAGCTCCAACAGTCTAGCGCCGTTCTCCTACGAGCAGTACTTC.

The chain uses TRBV7-9 and TRBJ1-1; 7 bases agree with TRBD1. The V gene end was trimmed by 5 bases and the J gene end by 5 bases; junction bases not matched to a gene: 8. Germline V gene data show CDR1 as SEHNR and CDR2 as FQNEAQ (reference sequence). The CDR3 extends over 14 amino acids. Here the CDR3 reads CASSPQGGRTEAFF. CDR3 nucleotide sequence: TGTGCCAGCAGCCCCCAGGGGGGCAGGACTGAAGCTTTCTTT.

This clone has a single count. The V and J genes are TRBV9 and TRBJ1-5; tentative D call: TRBD1 (6 bases). There are 15 residues in the CDR3. The V gene's germline CDR1 is SGDLS and CDR2 YYNGEE. Trimming took off 4 bases at V and 2 bases at J, with 13 bases between the two ends. CDR3 nucleotide sequence: TGTGCCAGCAGCTCACAGGGAAGGGGCAATCAGCCCCAGCATTTT. Its protein product is CASSSQGRGNQPQHF.

A single count supports this clone. V gene TRBV19 combines with J gene TRBJ1-3; possibly TRBD1 for D (6 bases). V was shortened by 9 bases and J by 8 bases, with 20 bases between the two germline ends. CDR3 length: 14 residues. CDR1 and CDR2 (germline): LNHDA, SQIVND (reference sequence). CDR3 sequence (DNA): TGTGCCAGCCGACTTACAGGGTTGGAATACACCATATATTTT. It translates to CASRLTGLEYTIYF.

This chain uses TRBV5-1 with TRBJ2-1; TRBD1 is a possible D gene (5 bases). Germline CDR1 SGHRS, CDR2 YFSETQ. With 3 bases removed from V and 10 bases from J, the gap between germline ends came to 11 bases. The CDR3 extends over 12 amino acids. The CDR3 is CASSYTGSEQFF. DNA for the CDR3: TGCGCCAGCAGCTATACAGGCTCCGAGCAGTTCTTC.

J is TRBJ1-2 and V is TRBV7-6; D is undetermined. The length of the CDR3 is 13 residues. V lost 2 bases and J 7 bases, leaving 11 bases between the germline ends. Per germline, CDR1 SGHVS and CDR2 FNYEAQ. CDR3 in amino acids: CASSLSPGVGYTF. CDR3 sequence (DNA): TGTGCCAGCAGCTTAAGCCCGGGTGTTGGCTACACCTTC.

The chain has TRBV10-3 and TRBJ1-2; 8 bases map to TRBD1. Germline loops: CDR1 ENHRY, CDR2 SYGVKD. The junction had 7 bases not matched to a gene; V was cut back by 3 bases and J by 1 base. The CDR3 consists of 16 residues. Written as DNA, the CDR3 is TGTGCCATCAGTGACGGCAGGGGGCGAGTTAACTATGGCTACACCTTC. It codes for CAISDGRGRVNYGYTF.

This clone came up once. The V gene is TRBV5-6, the J gene TRBJ1-1, with a weak D call TRBD1 (5 bases). The CDR3 is 14 amino acids. Germline V gene data show CDR1 as SGHDT and CDR2 as YYEEEE. V lost 0 bases and J lost 0, with 6 bases in between. CDR3 protein: CASSLVGVNTEAFF. Written as DNA, the CDR3 is TGTGCCAGCAGCTTGGTAGGGGTGAACACTGAAGCTTTCTTT.

Points on this clone: One junction end disagrees with the germline gene, perhaps due to a read error. The gene calls are TRBV30 and TRBJ2-2; weak D call: TRBD1 (5 bases). Germline V gene lookup returns CDR1 GTSNPN and CDR2 SVGIG (reference sequence). This CDR3 has 16 residues. This CDR3 is CAWKGPWGPKTGELFF. As DNA, the CDR3 is TGTGCCTGGAAGGGCCCCTGGGGCCCGAAGACCGGGGAGCTGTTTTTT.

This clone was detected a few times. The rearrangement links TRBV6-5 to TRBJ2-2; 11 nucleotides match TRBD2. CDR1 and CDR2 from the germline V gene are MNHEY and SVGAGI. The CDR3 extends over 14 amino acids. Trimming removed 5 bases from V and 7 bases from J; junction bases left unmatched: 3. The CDR3: CASSRGTSGGELFF. Written as DNA, the CDR3 is TGTGCCAGCAGTCGCGGGACTAGCGGCGGGGAGCTGTTTTTT.

The chain is built from TRBV7-8 and TRBJ2-1; 13 bases are a match to TRBD2. V shed 4 bases, J shed 4 bases, and the junction held 7 bases outside the gene matches. Germline-derived CDR1 and CDR2 are SGHVS and FQNEAQ. The CDR3 totals 17 residues. DNA for the CDR3: TGTGCCAGCAGCTCCTCCGGGACTAGCGGGATTTACAATGAGCAGTTCTTC. Encoded protein: CASSSSGTSGIYNEQFF.

The DNA for the CDR3 is TGTGCCAGCAGCTTACCAGGGGAGGGGGAGCAGTACTTC. Its translation is CASSLPGEGEQYF. The chain couples TRBV7-8 to TRBJ2-7; weak D call: TRBD2 (7 bases). In germline, CDR1 is SGHVS, CDR2 FQNEAQ. V lost 2 bases to trimming and J lost 7 bases, with 12 bases between them. The CDR3 covers 13 residues.

This chain connects TRBV9 to TRBJ1-4; D ambiguous. Per the germline V gene, CDR1 is SGDLS and CDR2 is YYNGEE. The V end was cut by 2 bases, the J end by 7 bases, with 12 bases between. The CDR3 has 14 amino acids. The CDR3 DNA follows: TGTGCCAGCAGCGTGACTACCCGAAGTGAAAAACTGTTTTTT. This codes for CASSVTTRSEKLFF. Full variable domain (remainder filled in from reference TRBV9 and TRBJ1-4): DSGVTQTPKHLITATGQRVTLRCSPRSGDLSVYWYQQSLDQGLQFLIQYYNGEERAKGNILERFSAQQFPDLHSELNLSSLELGDSALYFCASSVTTRSEKLFFGSGTQLSVL.

This clone was found a few times. The chain employs TRBV6-1 and TRBJ1-2; no clear D. There are 13 residues in the CDR3. Looked up from germline, CDR1 is MNHNS and CDR2 is SASEGT. V was clipped by 2 bases and J by 7 bases, with 11 bases between them. The CDR3 region has the DNA TGTGCCAGCAGTGAACTGGCTCGGGTTGGCTACACCTTC. The encoded protein is CASSELARVGYTF.

This chain uses TRBV5-4 with TRBJ2-3; 7 bases match TRBD2. The ends lost 0 bases at V and 1 base at J; junction bases unmatched: 5. Germline CDR1 and CDR2: SGHNT and YYREEE (reference sequence). The CDR3 is 16 amino acids. As DNA, the CDR3 is TGTGCCAGCAGCTTGGGGGTTAGCGGGCGCACAGATACGCAGTATTTT. The encoded protein is CASSLGVSGRTDTQYF.